A single sample gave rise to the 17 T cell receptor beta chains below, sequenced in a study of blood T cell repertoires in COVID-19. Some clones are missing from TCRdb's copy, which holds only in-frame ones; the method was immunoSEQ multiplex PCR. The sample holds fewer than 100,000 clones, 88% seen once. Material: peripheral blood. These receptor sequences come from a human donor in a cohort sampled during active COVID-19.

CDR3: CASSLVSTTQETQYF. CDR3 DNA: TGTGCCAGCAGCTTAGTGTCTACCACCCAAGAGACCCAGTACTTC. J is TRBJ2-5 and V is TRBV7-2; D ambiguous. CDR1 is SGHTA, CDR2 FQGNSA, per germline. The CDR3 has 15 residues. Trimming shortened V by 1 base and J by 1 base, and 10 bases separated the two germline ends.

The gene calls are TRBV2 and TRBJ1-5; 7 bases are shared with TRBD1. V shed 3 bases, J shed 7 bases, and the junction held 6 bases outside the gene matches. There are 14 residues in the CDR3. CDR1 and CDR2 from the germline V gene are SNHLY and FYNNEI. This CDR3 is CASSEIQGRQPQHF. The CDR3 nucleotides read TGTGCCAGCAGTGAGATACAGGGGAGGCAGCCCCAGCATTTT.

The chain couples TRBV7-6 to TRBJ2-7, with D possibly TRBD2 on 6 matching bases. There are 14 residues in the CDR3. The V gene lost 0 bases and the J gene lost 8 bases, with 14 bases spanning the gap. Germline V gene data show CDR1 as SGHVS and CDR2 as FNYEAQ. CDR3 coding DNA: TGTGCCAGCAGCTTAGCATCGGGACTCACTAAGCAGTACTTC. Residues: CASSLASGLTKQYF. Filled out from reference TRBV7-6 and TRBJ2-7, the complete variable domain reads GAGVSQSPRYKVTKRGQDVALRCDPISGHVSLYWYRQALGQGPEFLTYFNYEAQQDKSGLPNDRFSAERPEGSISTLTIQRTEQRDSAMYRCASSLASGLTKQYFGPGTRLTVT.

The chain has TRBV3-1 (or the pseudogene TRBV3-2) and TRBJ1-1; D remains unclear. The germline gives CDR1 LGHDT, CDR2 YNNKEL (reference sequence). Trimming cost V 4 bases and J 2 bases, with 8 bases left between them. The CDR3 covers 13 residues. The CDR3 is CASSPGHNTEAFF. CDR3 coding DNA: TGTGCCAGCAGCCCTGGGCACAACACTGAAGCTTTCTTT.

The rearrangement uses TRBV9 and TRBJ2-5, with 8 bases matching TRBD2. CDR1 is SGDLS and CDR2 is YYNGEE in the germline V gene. With V trimmed by 3 bases and J by 5 bases, 6 bases remained unmatched. The CDR3 has 14 amino acids. Written as DNA, the CDR3 is TGTGCCAGCAGCGCTTTAGCGGGATCGGAGACCCAGTACTTC. Translation: CASSALAGSETQYF. Based on the CDR3 plus reference TRBV9 and TRBJ2-5, the full variable domain is DSGVTQTPKHLITATGQRVTLRCSPRSGDLSVYWYQQSLDQGLQFLIQYYNGEERAKGNILERFSAQQFPDLHSELNLSSLELGDSALYFCASSALAGSETQYFGPGTRLLVL.

V usage is TRBV9 and J usage is TRBJ2-7, with TRBD1 identical over 7 bases. The CDR3 extends over 16 amino acids. J lost 3 bases, V lost 0 bases, and 9 bases had no gene match. The germline CDR1 and CDR2 sequences are SGDLS and YYNGEE. Written as DNA, the CDR3 is TGTGCCAGCAGCGTAGGGTCGACAGGGATTAGCTACGAGCAGTACTTC. This encodes CASSVGSTGISYEQYF. The complete variable domain, with remaining parts taken from reference TRBV9 and TRBJ2-7, reads DSGVTQTPKHLITATGQRVTLRCSPRSGDLSVYWYQQSLDQGLQFLIQYYNGEERAKGNILERFSAQQFPDLHSELNLSSLELGDSALYFCASSVGSTGISYEQYFGPGTRLTVT.

The genes are TRBV10-2 and TRBJ1-5, with unresolved D. Germline loops: CDR1 WSHSY, CDR2 SAAADI. Trimming took 6 bases from V and 5 from J, leaving 20 bases between them. The CDR3 is made up of 16 amino acids. CDR3: CASSPTLREDYQPQHF. The CDR3 DNA reads as TGCGCCAGCAGCCCGACTTTGAGGGAGGATTATCAGCCCCAGCATTTT.

The CDR3 here is CASSVPTTTDTQYF. The CDR3 DNA is TGCGCCAGCAGTGTCCCGACAACGACAGATACGCAGTATTTT. The rearrangement uses TRBV5-1 and TRBJ2-3, with D unclear. CDR3 length: 14 residues. V lost 5 bases, J lost 3 bases, and 13 bases lay in between. CDR1 and CDR2 from the germline V gene are SGHRS and YFSETQ.

Only one count was recorded for this clone. The chain is built from TRBV3-1 (or the pseudogene TRBV3-2) and TRBJ2-7; no clear D. V lost 0 bases, J lost 3 bases, and 3 bases lay in between. The CDR3 covers 12 residues. In germline, CDR1 is LGHDT, CDR2 YNNKEL (reference sequence). The CDR3 reads CASSQDGYEQYF. The CDR3 region has the DNA TGTGCCAGCAGCCAAGACGGCTACGAGCAGTACTTC.

This clone was counted once. The chain carries TRBV7-2 and TRBJ1-4; 8 nucleotides match TRBD1. The length of the CDR3 is 14 residues. CDR1 is SGHTA and CDR2 is FQGNSA in the germline V gene. The V and J ends lost 4 bases and 5 bases, in that order; junction bases with no gene match: 3. DNA for the CDR3: TGTGCCAGCAGCTCCGGACAGGGAAATGAAAAACTGTTTTTT. It encodes CASSSGQGNEKLFF. The variable domain in full, with the rest retrieved from reference TRBV7-2 and TRBJ1-4, is GAGVSQSPSNKVTEKGKDVELRCDPISGHTALYWYRQSLGQGLEFLIYFQGNSAPDKSGLPSDRFSAERTGGSVSTLTIQRTQQEDSAVYLCASSSGQGNEKLFFGSGTQLSVL.

The chain combines TRBV28 with TRBJ2-1; TRBD1 might be the D (6 bases). The V end was cut by 4 bases, the J end by 5 bases, with 12 bases between. In germline, CDR1 is MDHEN, CDR2 SYDVKM. This CDR3 contains 14 residues. The CDR3 sequence is CASSYPDRNNEQFF. CDR3 in DNA: TGTGCCAGCAGTTACCCGGACAGAAACAATGAGCAGTTCTTC.

The chain recombines TRBV6-2 or TRBV6-3 with TRBJ2-2; D is possibly TRBD2 (5 bases). Germline CDR1 and CDR2: MNHEY and SVGEGT. The ends were cut back, 5 bases at V and 7 bases at J, with 20 bases in the middle. The length of the CDR3 is 16 residues. The CDR3 region has the DNA TGTGCCAGCAGTACCCCCGCACTAGGCGATCACGGGGAGCTGTTTTTT. Protein sequence: CASSTPALGDHGELFF.

This clone was found a few times. CDR3 DNA sequence: TGTGCCAGCAGCGAACAGGGAGATACGCAGTATTTT. It translates to CASSEQGDTQYF. The chain links TRBV13 to TRBJ2-3; a weak D match, TRBD1 (6 bases). V was shortened by 5 bases and J by 5 bases, with 8 bases between the two germline ends. CDR3 length: 12 amino acids. In germline, CDR1 is PRHDT, CDR2 FYEKMQ (reference sequence). The full variable domain, in which reference TRBV13 and TRBJ2-3 provide the parts outside the CDR3, is AAGVIQSPRHLIKEKRETATLKCYPIPRHDTVYWYQQGPGQDPQFLISFYEKMQSDKGSIPDRFSAQQFSDYHSELNMSSLELGDSALYFCASSEQGDTQYFGPGTRLTVL.

The genes are TRBV28 and TRBJ2-5; 13 positions match TRBD2. After removal of 5 bases from V and 4 bases from J, the junction contained 4 bases not matched to a gene. The V gene's germline CDR1 is MDHEN and CDR2 SYDVKM. The CDR3 length is 15 residues. Written as DNA, the CDR3 is TGTGCCAGCAGTACCGGACTAGCGGGAGTAGAGACCCAGTACTTC. It encodes CASSTGLAGVETQYF.

The chain is built from TRBV18 and TRBJ2-1; no reliable D call. Deletions cut 2 bases from V and 5 bases from J, with 13 bases between. CDR3 size: 15 residues. CDR1 KGHSH and CDR2 LQKENI come from the germline V gene. Here the CDR3 DNA reads TGTGCCAGCTCACCAGGGCGTGGTGGTAACAATGAGCAGTTCTTC. Residues: CASSPGRGGNNEQFF.

The V call is TRBV7-2, the J call TRBJ2-5; 9 nucleotides match TRBD2. The CDR3 runs 19 residues. V shed 3 bases and J 3 bases; nucleotides not matched to a gene: 17. The germline V gene has CDR1 SGHTA and CDR2 FQGNSA. The CDR3 coding sequence is TGTGCCAGCAGCTTTAGTTTCTGGGGAGCGGGAGGTACGGAAGAGACCCAGTACTTC. Translating gives CASSFSFWGAGGTEETQYF.

The chain is built from TRBV7-2 and TRBJ2-1; 11 bases match TRBD2. Germline trimming cut 5 bases from V and 0 bases from J; bases unmatched to any gene: 3. Germline V gene lookup returns CDR1 SGHTA and CDR2 FQGNSA. The CDR3 runs to 16 residues. Written as DNA, the CDR3 is TGTGCCAGCAGCCCCCTAGCGGGGGGCTCCTACAATGAGCAGTTCTTC. It encodes CASSPLAGGSYNEQFF.